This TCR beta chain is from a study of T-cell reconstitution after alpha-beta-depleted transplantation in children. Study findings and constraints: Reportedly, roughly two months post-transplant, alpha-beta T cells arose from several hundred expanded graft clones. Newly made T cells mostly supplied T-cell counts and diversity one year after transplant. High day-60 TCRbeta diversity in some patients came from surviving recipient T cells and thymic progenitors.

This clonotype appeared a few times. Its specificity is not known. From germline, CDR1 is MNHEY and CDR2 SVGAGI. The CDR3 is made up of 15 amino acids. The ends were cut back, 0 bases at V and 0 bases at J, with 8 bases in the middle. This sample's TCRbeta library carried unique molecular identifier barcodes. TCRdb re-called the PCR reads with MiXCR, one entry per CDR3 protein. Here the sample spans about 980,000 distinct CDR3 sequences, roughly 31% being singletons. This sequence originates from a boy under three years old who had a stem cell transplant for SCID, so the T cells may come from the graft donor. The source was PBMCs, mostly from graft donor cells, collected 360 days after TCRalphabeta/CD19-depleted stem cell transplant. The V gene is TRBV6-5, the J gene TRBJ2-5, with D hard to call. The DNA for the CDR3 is TGTGCCAGCAGTTACTCAATGGCAGACCAAGAGACCCAGTACTTC. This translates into CASSYSMADQETQYF.